This paragraph reports one T cell receptor (beta chain). Trimming left V 1 base short and J 6 bases short, with 13 bases between. This CDR3 has 15 amino acids. Germline V gives CDR1 GTSNPN, CDR2 SVGIG (reference sequence). The record originates from a study of blood T cell repertoires in COVID-19. At the level of the study: Both acute and convalescent COVID-19 samples were obtained from the United States, Italy and Spain. T cells, B-cell-depleted T cells, or PBMCs supplied cDNA or gDNA.

In the original processing: The authors estimated nucleated cell counts from reference gene primer amplification. Clones were sequenced by immunoSEQ multiplex PCR, and TCRdb holds only the in-frame ones, with some missing. That table furnishes V, J and clone size, whereas the DNA furnished D and trimming. The data show a few hundred thousand clones, roughly 83% seen once. The sequenced material came from peripheral blood. The TCR sequence derives from a man between 60 and 75 years old who had recovered from COVID-19. The rearrangement links TRBV30 to TRBJ1-6; D call uncertain. CDR3: CAWSASGGGNSPLHF. CDR3 DNA sequence: TGTGCCTGGAGTGCCTCGGGAGGAGGTAATTCACCCCTCCACTTT.